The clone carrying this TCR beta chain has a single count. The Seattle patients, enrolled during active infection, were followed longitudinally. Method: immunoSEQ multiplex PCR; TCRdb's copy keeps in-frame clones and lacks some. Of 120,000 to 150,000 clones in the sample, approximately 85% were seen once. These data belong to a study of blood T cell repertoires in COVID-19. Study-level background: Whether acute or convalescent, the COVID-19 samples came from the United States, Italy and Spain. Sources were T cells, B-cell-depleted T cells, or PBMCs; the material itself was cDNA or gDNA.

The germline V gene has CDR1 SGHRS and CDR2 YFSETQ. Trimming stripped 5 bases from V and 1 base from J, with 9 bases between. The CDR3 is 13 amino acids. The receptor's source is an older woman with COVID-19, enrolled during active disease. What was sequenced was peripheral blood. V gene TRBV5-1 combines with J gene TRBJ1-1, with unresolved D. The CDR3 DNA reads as TGCGCCAGCAGAACTGAGGGGAACACTGAAGCTTTCTTT. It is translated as CASRTEGNTEAFF.